Each of the 29 T cell receptor beta chains below was sequenced from the same sample in a study of blood T cells in healthy people across ages. The authors ran a second PCR of roughly 6 to 12 cycles using a sample-barcoded 5' primer and a J-beta primer mix. TCRdb analysed the 5' RACE reads with MiXCR anew, one entry per CDR3 protein. Of around 750,000 distinct CDR3 sequences detected, less than 70% appear once; the ten largest clones hold about 42%. The specimen was blood. The receptors derive from a man of 80 years or more in good health.

The CDR3: CASSWRGSAREQYF. The DNA of the CDR3 is TGTGCCAGCAGCTGGAGAGGGTCCGCTCGAGAGCAGTACTTC. The chain couples TRBV27 to TRBJ2-7; the D gene is possibly TRBD2 (5 bases). Germline CDR1 reads MNHEY; CDR2 reads SMNVEV (reference sequence). The CDR3 has 14 residues. Trimming removed 6 bases at V and 7 bases at J, with 19 bases between.

This clonotype appeared many times. The chain uses TRBV29-1 and TRBJ2-5; D gene uncertain. The germline V and J ends were trimmed by 6 bases and 2 bases, with 13 bases remaining between them. This CDR3 comprises 13 residues. Germline V gene lookup returns CDR1 SQVTM and CDR2 ANQGSEA. Written as DNA, the CDR3 is TGCAGCGTCCTATCGACTTCACAAGAGACCCAGTACTTC. Its translation: CSVLSTSQETQYF.

The rearrangement links TRBV24-1 to TRBJ1-2; 7 bases agree with TRBD1. The germline V gene encodes CDR1 KGHDR and CDR2 SFDVKD. CDR3 length: 14 amino acids. Germline trimming cut 4 bases from V and 5 bases from J; bases unmatched to any gene: 6. CDR3 sequence reads: CATSDRQGWYGYTF. The CDR3 DNA reads as TGTGCCACCAGTGACAGACAGGGATGGTATGGCTACACCTTC.

Details on this clonotype: Since a much larger clone is just one base distant, this may be a read error. This chain connects TRBV29-1 to TRBJ2-5, with TRBD2 matching 11 bases. TRBJ2-1 matches the DNA end more closely, so the J call is doubtful. The CDR3 totals 14 residues. Germline-derived CDR1 and CDR2 are SQVTM and ANQGSEA. The CDR3 sequence is CSAGTSGPGETQFF. In DNA form, the CDR3 reads TGCAGCGCTGGGACTAGCGGACCCGGGGAGACCCAGTTCTTC.

The V call is TRBV6-6, the J call TRBJ2-7; D is uncertain. In germline, CDR1 is MNHNY, CDR2 SVGAGI (reference sequence). The V gene lost 2 bases and the J gene lost 0 bases, with 14 bases spanning the gap. The CDR3 has 16 residues. This CDR3 reads CASSYGRLIISYEQYF. The CDR3 nucleotides are TGTGCCAGCAGTTACGGACGACTGATTATCTCCTACGAGCAGTACTTC.

The rearrangement joins TRBV20-1 to TRBJ2-6; TRBD2 agrees at 7 bases. V lost 3 bases, J lost 0 bases, and 8 bases stayed unmatched. CDR1 is DFQATT and CDR2 is SNEGSKA in the germline V gene (reference sequence). This CDR3 comprises 17 residues. The CDR3 sequence is CSARRGGYGSGANVLTF. The CDR3 nucleotides are TGCAGTGCTAGGCGGGGAGGGTACGGCTCTGGGGCCAACGTCCTGACTTTC.

This clonotype has a single count. The CDR3 loop reads CASSPRDRSNYGYTF. In DNA, the CDR3 is TGTGCCAGCAGCCCCCGGGACAGATCTAACTATGGCTACACCTTC. The chain employs TRBV3-1 and TRBJ1-2, with 7 bases aligning to TRBD1. V was pared by 4 bases and J by 0 bases, with 5 bases of the junction left unmatched. CDR1 is LGHDT and CDR2 is YNNKEL in the germline V gene (reference sequence). This CDR3 spans 15 amino acids.

The genes are TRBV20-1 and TRBJ2-7; TRBD2 matches 7 bases. In germline, CDR1 is DFQATT, CDR2 SNEGSKA (reference sequence). The CDR3 is 14 residues long. J was trimmed by 4 bases and V by 6 bases; bases with no gene match: 12. CDR3 sequence reads: CSAPGVGGPYEQYF. CDR3 in DNA: TGCAGTGCCCCGGGCGTGGGAGGGCCGTACGAGCAGTACTTC.

This chain uses TRBV28 with TRBJ2-6; D may be TRBD1 or TRBD2 (5 bases each). CDR3 length: 15 residues. Trimming removed 10 bases from V and 0 bases from J, with 13 bases in between. Germline V lookup: CDR1 MDHEN, CDR2 SYDVKM. The CDR3 DNA reads as TGTGCCACCCAAGTGGGGACCTCTGGGGCCAACGTCCTGACTTTC. It codes for CATQVGTSGANVLTF.

The chain has TRBV20-1 and TRBJ2-2, with 7 bases matching TRBD2. J was trimmed by 3 bases and V by 0 bases; bases with no gene match: 7. In germline, CDR1 is DFQATT, CDR2 SNEGSKA (reference sequence). The CDR3 length is 16 residues. The CDR3 loop is CSARDGGGRYTGELFF. The CDR3 DNA reads TGCAGTGCTAGAGATGGGGGGGGGAGGTACACCGGGGAGCTGTTTTTT.

This sequence joins TRBV9 and TRBJ2-5, with D possibly being TRBD2 (6 bases). The CDR3 totals 13 residues. Per the germline V gene, CDR1 is SGDLS and CDR2 is YYNGEE. Trimming shortened V by 4 bases and J by 5 bases, and 12 bases separated the two germline ends. The CDR3 protein is CASSFSGGETQYF. DNA of the CDR3: TGTGCCAGCAGCTTTAGCGGCGGGGAGACCCAGTACTTC.

This chain joins TRBV2 and TRBJ2-7; D unclear. Trimming stripped 6 bases from V and 6 bases from J, with 15 bases between. The V gene's germline CDR1 is SNHLY and CDR2 FYNNEI. This CDR3 region has 13 residues. The CDR3 DNA sequence: TGTGCCAGCAGCGCCTACCCCCAGCTCGAGCAGTACTTC. Translated: CASSAYPQLEQYF.

The chain joins TRBV4-1 to TRBJ2-3, with a tentative D call TRBD1 (6 bases). CDR1 and CDR2 (germline): MGHRA, YSYEKL. V lost 2 bases and J 14 bases, leaving 23 bases between the germline ends. The CDR3 contains 15 residues. Here the CDR3 reads CASSQSGQGPGYAYF. The CDR3 DNA sequence: TGCGCCAGCAGCCAATCAGGGCAGGGGCCCGGATACGCGTATTTT.

This CDR3 reads CASSTGLAGTRYAYF. The CDR3 nucleotides read TGCGCCAGCAGCACGGGACTAGCGGGAACTAGATACGCGTATTTT. V and J are TRBV5-1 and TRBJ2-3; 13 nucleotides line up with TRBD2. The germline CDR1 and CDR2 sequences are SGHRS and YFSETQ. This CDR3 has 15 amino acids. V was pared by 4 bases and J by 14 bases, with 13 bases of the junction left unmatched.

There are a few counts of this clonotype. The V gene is TRBV15, the J gene TRBJ1-5; D unresolved. In germline, CDR1 is LNHNV, CDR2 YYDKDF (reference sequence). Between the trimmed V and J ends, which lost 3 bases and 3 bases, there was a span of 9 bases. CDR3 length: 14 amino acids. This CDR3 is CATSREGNNQPQHF. CDR3 nucleotides: TGTGCCACCAGCAGGGAAGGGAACAATCAGCCCCAGCATTTT.

V usage is TRBV6-2 or TRBV6-3 and J usage is TRBJ2-7; 7 positions agree with TRBD2. The CDR3 consists of 14 residues. J gave up 3 bases and V 3 bases, and 5 bases lay outside the gene matches. Germline CDR1 reads MNHEY; CDR2 reads SVGEGT. The CDR3 coding sequence is TGTGCCAGCAGTTATCGCGGGAGTCTCTACGAGCAGTACTTC. This sequence encodes CASSYRGSLYEQYF.

The gene calls are TRBV9 and TRBJ2-5; D may be TRBD2 (6 bases). V was pared by 4 bases and J by 11 bases, with 30 bases between. From germline, CDR1 is SGDLS and CDR2 YYNGEE. CDR3 length equals 17 residues. The CDR3 DNA follows: TGTGCCAGCAGCCCTCTCACCGGGGGAAACCCCGGAGATGAGCAGTACTTC. Its protein product is CASSPLTGGNPGDEQYF.

In this sample, this clonotype turned up a few times. The V gene is TRBV2, the J gene TRBJ1-1, with D possibly TRBD1 on 6 matching bases. This CDR3 is 13 amino acids long. Germline values: CDR1 SNHLY, CDR2 FYNNEI. The germline V and J ends were trimmed by 5 bases and 5 bases, with 12 bases remaining between them. The CDR3 DNA sequence: TGTGCCAGCAGTCTACAGGGAAGGACTGAAGCTTTCTTT. Protein: CASSLQGRTEAFF.

This clonotype was seen a few times. The genes are TRBV4-1 and TRBJ2-7; D unclear. Germline V gives CDR1 MGHRA, CDR2 YSYEKL. With 4 bases removed from V and 7 bases from J, the gap between germline ends came to 11 bases. This CDR3 spans 12 amino acids. The CDR3 nucleotides read TGCGCCAGCAGCCTCTGGGGTAGGGAGCAGTACTTC. This translates into CASSLWGREQYF.

V usage is TRBV6-2 or TRBV6-3 and J usage is TRBJ2-1; no clear D. CDR3 length: 13 amino acids. The germline V and J ends were trimmed by 3 bases and 9 bases, with 12 bases remaining between them. Germline values: CDR1 MNHEY, CDR2 SVGEGT. The DNA for the CDR3 is TGTGCCAGCAGTTATGGGTCCCTACGTGAGCAGTTCTTC. Amino acids: CASSYGSLREQFF.

This clonotype was seen once. The V and J genes are TRBV25-1 and TRBJ2-1; 10 bases are a match to TRBD1. The CDR3 covers 17 residues. V was clipped by 0 bases and J by 7 bases; unmatched bases: 9. CDR1 and CDR2 (germline): MGHDK, SYGVNS. This CDR3 reads CASSEYSPGQGSNEQFF. Here the CDR3 DNA reads TGTGCCAGCAGTGAATATTCACCGGGACAGGGGTCGAATGAGCAGTTCTTC.

The rearrangement links TRBV15 to TRBJ2-4; D call uncertain. The DNA end is more similar to TRBJ2-7, so the J call may be wrong. Germline CDR1 is LNHNV and CDR2 is YYDKDF (reference sequence). CDR3 length: 14 amino acids. The CDR3 DNA reads TGTGCCACCAGCAGAGAAAGGATTTACTACGAGCAGTACTTC. It yields the protein CATSRERIYYEQYF.

CDR3: CSARAPRGGSYEQYF. The CDR3 bases are TGCAGTGCTAGAGCCCCCCGCGGAGGTTCCTACGAGCAGTACTTC. The chain joins TRBV20-1 to TRBJ2-7, with a possible D match to TRBD2 (5 bases). Trimming left V 1 base short and J 1 base short, with 14 bases between. There are 15 residues in the CDR3. Germline CDR1 DFQATT, CDR2 SNEGSKA (reference sequence).

This clonotype was seen a handful of times. V is TRBV6-1 and J is TRBJ2-3; D uncertain. Trimming removed 7 bases at V and 14 bases at J, with 28 bases between. Germline CDR1 MNHNS, CDR2 SASEGT. CDR3 length equals 15 residues. The CDR3, as DNA: TGTGCCAGCATCCCCCGACCGCCAAGGGAAAGATACGCGTATTTT. It is translated as CASIPRPPRERYAYF.

The chain carries TRBV20-1 and TRBJ1-2; 7 bases line up with TRBD1. The ends lost 1 base at V and 7 bases at J; junction bases unmatched: 12. CDR1 and CDR2 from the germline V gene are DFQATT and SNEGSKA (reference sequence). The CDR3 contains 15 residues. The CDR3, as DNA: TGCAGTGCTAGAGGTAGGCGGGACAGACGTAGTGGCTACACCTTC. Its protein product is CSARGRRDRRSGYTF.

V is TRBV10-3 and J is TRBJ2-1; weak D call: TRBD2 (6 bases). V was shortened by 8 bases and J by 6 bases, with 14 bases between the two germline ends. There are 13 residues in the CDR3. Looked up from germline, CDR1 is ENHRY and CDR2 is SYGVKD. CDR3: CAILLSGSNEQFF. CDR3 DNA: TGTGCCATCCTTCTCAGCGGGTCCAATGAGCAGTTCTTC.

The V call is TRBV13, the J call TRBJ2-7; D call uncertain. V lost 2 bases to trimming and J lost 2 bases, with 13 bases between them. CDR1 is PRHDT and CDR2 is FYEKMQ in the germline V gene (reference sequence). The CDR3 has 15 residues. The CDR3 loop reads CASSLSRLKPYEQYF. The CDR3 nucleotides read TGTGCCAGCAGCTTAAGTCGTCTTAAACCCTACGAGCAGTACTTC. The variable domain in full, completed from reference TRBV13 and TRBJ2-7, reads AAGVIQSPRHLIKEKRETATLKCYPIPRHDTVYWYQQGPGQDPQFLISFYEKMQSDKGSIPDRFSAQQFSDYHSELNMSSLELGDSALYFCASSLSRLKPYEQYFGPGTRLTVT.

V is TRBV12-3 or TRBV12-4 and J is TRBJ2-3; possible D gene TRBD2, 6 bases. V dropped 5 bases and J dropped 14 bases, with 23 bases sitting between them. The length of the CDR3 is 14 residues. CDR3 DNA: TGTGCCAGCAGTCCACCACAAGCCGGGGGATACGCGTATTTT. Its protein product is CASSPPQAGGYAYF.

The chain recombines TRBV4-3 with TRBJ2-1; 7 nucleotides agree with TRBD1. From germline, CDR1 is LGHNA and CDR2 YSLEER. CDR3 length equals 16 residues. After removal of 1 base from V and 4 bases from J, the junction contained 7 bases not matched to a gene. In DNA, the CDR3 is TGCGCCAGCAGCCAAGGGTACAGGGGCTTTTACAATGAGCAGTTCTTC. Protein sequence: CASSQGYRGFYNEQFF.